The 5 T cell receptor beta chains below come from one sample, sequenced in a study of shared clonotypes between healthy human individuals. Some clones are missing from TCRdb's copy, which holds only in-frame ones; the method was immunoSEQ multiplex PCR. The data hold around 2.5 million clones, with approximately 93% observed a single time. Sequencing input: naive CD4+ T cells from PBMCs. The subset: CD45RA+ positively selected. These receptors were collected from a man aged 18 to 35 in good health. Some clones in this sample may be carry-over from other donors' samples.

This chain's CDR3 is CASSLATGLVYVPSGANVLTF. For the CDR3, the DNA is TGCGCCAGCAGCTTGGCAACGGGGTTAGTATACGTCCCCTCTGGGGCCAACGTCCTGACTTTC. The chain links TRBV5-1 to TRBJ2-6; D is perhaps TRBD2 (5 bases). Per the germline V gene, CDR1 is SGHRS and CDR2 is YFSETQ. The CDR3 is made up of 21 amino acids. V was clipped by 0 bases and J by 0 bases, with 22 bases between them. Complete variable domain (other parts from reference TRBV5-1 and TRBJ2-6): KAGVTQTPRYLIKTRGQQVTLSCSPISGHRSVSWYQQTPGQGLQFLFEYFSETQRNKGNFPGRFSGRQFSNSRSEMNVSTLELGDSALYLCASSLATGLVYVPSGANVLTFGAGSRLTVL.

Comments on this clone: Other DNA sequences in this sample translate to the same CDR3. DNA of the CDR3: TGTGCCAGTAGTTCTGGAGCTTCTGGAAACACCATATATTTT. Its protein is CASSSGASGNTIYF. This chain links TRBV19 with TRBJ1-3; the D is unclear. This CDR3 comprises 14 residues. Germline V gives CDR1 LNHDA, CDR2 SQIVND (reference sequence). V was cut by 5 bases and J by 1 base, with 9 bases left in between.

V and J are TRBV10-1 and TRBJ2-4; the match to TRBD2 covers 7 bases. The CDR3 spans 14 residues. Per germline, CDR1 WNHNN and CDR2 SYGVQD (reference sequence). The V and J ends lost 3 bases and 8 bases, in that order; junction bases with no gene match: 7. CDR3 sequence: CASSDGGVGDIQYF. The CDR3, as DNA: TGCGCCAGCAGTGATGGGGGGGTCGGAGACATTCAGTACTTC.

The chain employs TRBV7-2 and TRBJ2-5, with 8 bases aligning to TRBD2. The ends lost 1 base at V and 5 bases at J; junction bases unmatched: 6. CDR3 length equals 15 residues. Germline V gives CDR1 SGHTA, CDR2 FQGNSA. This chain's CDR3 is CASSLEAGVYETQYF. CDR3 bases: TGTGCCAGCAGCTTAGAAGCGGGAGTCTATGAGACCCAGTACTTC.

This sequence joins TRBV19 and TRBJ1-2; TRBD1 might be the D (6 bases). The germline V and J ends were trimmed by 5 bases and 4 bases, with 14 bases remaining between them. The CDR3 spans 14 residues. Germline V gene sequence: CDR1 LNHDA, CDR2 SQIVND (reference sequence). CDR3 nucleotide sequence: TGTGCCAGTAGTTCTCGGACAGCGATCTATGGCTACACCTTC. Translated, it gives CASSSRTAIYGYTF.